The 32 T cell receptor beta chains given below trace back to one sample, sequenced in a study of cytomegalovirus exposure and HLA in healthy donors. The PCR employed 60 Vbeta primers together with 13 Jbeta primers. Some clones are missing from TCRdb's copy, which holds only in-frame ones; the method was immunoSEQ multiplex PCR. The table lists some 200,000 clones, 70% to 85% of them singletons. Sequencing was carried out using PBMCs. These receptor sequences come from a girl aged 2 to 10 in good health and CMV-seronegative.

The CDR3 reads CASSIVLAGAIETQYF. The DNA for the CDR3 is TGTGCCAGTAGTATAGTGCTAGCGGGAGCCATCGAGACCCAGTACTTC. The rearrangement links TRBV19 to TRBJ2-5; 10 nucleotides line up with TRBD2. V lost 1 base, J lost 5 bases, and 7 bases stayed unmatched. Germline V gene data show CDR1 as LNHDA and CDR2 as SQIVND (reference sequence). This CDR3 comprises 16 residues.

The rearrangement links TRBV7-9 to TRBJ2-1; 7 nucleotides line up with TRBD2. J was trimmed by 4 bases and V by 3 bases; bases with no gene match: 6. Germline V lookup: CDR1 SEHNR, CDR2 FQNEAQ (reference sequence). This CDR3 is built from 15 residues. CDR3 residues: CASSLGGGKYNEQFF. The CDR3, as DNA: TGTGCCAGCAGCTTGGGCGGGGGTAAATACAATGAGCAGTTCTTC.

The V and J genes are TRBV18 and TRBJ1-1; possible D gene TRBD1, 5 bases. CDR1 and CDR2 from the germline V gene are KGHSH and LQKENI. V was trimmed by 6 bases and J by 0 bases, leaving 20 bases between them. This CDR3 spans 17 amino acids. The CDR3 DNA reads as TGTGCCAGCTCCCTGCAGGACCAGGGCATCATGAACACTGAAGCTTTCTTT. Translating it yields CASSLQDQGIMNTEAFF. The full variable domain, completed using reference TRBV18 and TRBJ1-1, is NAGVMQNPRHLVRRRGQEARLRCSPMKGHSHVYWYRQLPEEGLKFMVYLQKENIIDESGMPKERFSAEFPKEGPSILRIQQVVRGDSAAYFCASSLQDQGIMNTEAFFGQGTRLTVV.

The V and J genes are TRBV7-9 and TRBJ2-7; 11 bases map to TRBD2. CDR3 length: 14 amino acids. Germline lookup yields CDR1 SEHNR and CDR2 FQNEAQ (reference sequence). V trimming: 7 bases; J trimming: 1 base; junction bases outside the gene matches: 3. The CDR3 sequence: CASKVAGGSYEQYF. The CDR3 coding sequence is TGTGCCAGCAAGGTAGCGGGAGGGTCCTACGAGCAGTACTTC.

The chain links TRBV4-2 to TRBJ2-5; maybe TRBD2 (6 bases). The V end was cut by 1 base, the J end by 0 bases, with 12 bases between. This CDR3 contains 16 residues. Germline V gene data show CDR1 as LGHNA and CDR2 as YNFKEQ. The CDR3 spells CASSQGRDSNQETQYF. The CDR3 nucleotides are TGTGCCAGCAGCCAAGGCCGGGACTCCAACCAAGAGACCCAGTACTTC.

About this clone itself: The junction differs from germline at one of its ends, possibly a read error. The J gene is TRBJ2-7, the V gene TRBV6-5; 13 bases map to TRBD2. The CDR3 contains 15 residues. Germline V gene data show CDR1 as MNHEY and CDR2 as SVGAGI. In DNA form, the CDR3 reads TGTGCCAACAGTTTCGGGACTAGCGGGACCTACGAGCAGTACTTC. Translated: CANSFGTSGTYEQYF.

There are a few counts of this clone. The rearrangement uses TRBV15 and TRBJ2-1; possibly TRBD1 for D (6 bases). With 0 bases removed from V and 7 bases from J, the gap between germline ends came to 16 bases. The CDR3 is made up of 16 amino acids. The germline CDR1 and CDR2 sequences are LNHNV and YYDKDF (reference sequence). The CDR3 coding sequence is TGTGCCACCAGCAGAGATTCACAGGGAAGGTTGAATGAGCAGTTCTTC. Protein product: CATSRDSQGRLNEQFF.

This clone showed up just a few times. This specimen includes other DNA sequences encoding the same CDR3. The V and J genes are TRBV5-1 and TRBJ2-5, with no clear D. V was trimmed by 3 bases and J by 2 bases, leaving 2 bases between them. This CDR3 has 11 residues. Germline CDR1 SGHRS, CDR2 YFSETQ. The CDR3 sequence: CASSSQETQYF. CDR3 in DNA: TGCGCCAGCAGCTCTCAAGAGACCCAGTACTTC.

The chain links TRBV5-1 to TRBJ1-2; 9 nucleotides line up with TRBD1. Losses at the gene ends were 6 bases for V and 6 bases for J; bases not matched to a gene: 12. CDR1 SGHRS and CDR2 YFSETQ come from the germline V gene. CDR3 length: 15 amino acids. In nucleotides, the CDR3 is TGCGCCAGCACGGGGTCGACAGGGGGATCTGATGGCTACACCTTC. It specifies CASTGSTGGSDGYTF.

This clone was picked up a small number of times. The CDR3 sequence: CASSVEAGGPNEQFF. The CDR3 region has the DNA TGTGCCAGCAGCGTAGAAGCGGGGGGGCCCAATGAGCAGTTCTTC. The chain employs TRBV9 and TRBJ2-1; TRBD2 agrees at 10 bases. This CDR3 has 15 residues. The germline V gene has CDR1 SGDLS and CDR2 YYNGEE. Trimming took 0 bases from V and 6 from J; bases not matched to a gene: 3.

The chain carries TRBV5-8 and TRBJ2-7; 7 positions agree with TRBD1. Per germline, CDR1 SGHTS and CDR2 YDEGEE. Trimming cost V 1 base and J 4 bases; bases outside gene matches: 5. The CDR3 totals 14 residues. CDR3 DNA sequence: TGTGCCAGCAGCTTGTTTTCCAGGGGGTACGAGCAGTACTTC. It encodes CASSLFSRGYEQYF.

This chain uses TRBV9 with TRBJ1-2, with 7 bases lining up with TRBD1. Germline-derived CDR1 and CDR2 are SGDLS and YYNGEE. The J segment lost 6 bases and the V segment lost 0 bases, leaving 8 bases of the junction unmatched. The length of the CDR3 is 15 residues. The CDR3: CASSVGGRGSDGYTF. The CDR3 DNA sequence: TGTGCCAGCAGCGTAGGTGGCAGGGGGTCAGATGGCTACACCTTC.

The chain links TRBV7-9 to TRBJ2-5; TRBD1 might be the D (6 bases). Trimming took off 1 base at V and 3 bases at J, with 12 bases between the two ends. CDR3 size: 15 residues. Germline V gene lookup returns CDR1 SEHNR and CDR2 FQNEAQ (reference sequence). As DNA, the CDR3 is TGTGCCAGCAGCTTAGGTCCTGCAGGGGAAGAGACCCAGTACTTC. Its protein product is CASSLGPAGEETQYF.

DNA for the CDR3: TGTGCCAGCAGTCCCCCAGGGGCCTCTTGGGGTGAGCAGTTCTTC. It yields the protein CASSPPGASWGEQFF. The chain is built from TRBV2 and TRBJ2-1; D is possibly TRBD1 (6 bases). The CDR3 is 15 residues long. CDR1 and CDR2 (germline): SNHLY, FYNNEI. Trimming removed 5 bases at V and 9 bases at J, with 20 bases between.

The chain has TRBV25-1 and TRBJ2-3; 10 positions agree with TRBD2. V dropped 5 bases and J dropped 1; count of bases not matched to a gene: 3. Germline-derived CDR1 and CDR2 are MGHDK and SYGVNS. This CDR3 is built from 15 residues. In nucleotides, the CDR3 is TGTGCCAGCAGTCCAACTAGCGGGGGCACAGATACGCAGTATTTT. Amino acid sequence: CASSPTSGGTDTQYF.

The chain couples TRBV5-4 to TRBJ2-7, with D uncertain. Germline V gives CDR1 SGHNT, CDR2 YYREEE (reference sequence). The V end lost 0 bases, the J end lost 2 bases, and 6 bases lay between the germline ends. The CDR3 is 13 amino acids. Here the CDR3 reads CASSLGPAYEQYF. The CDR3 DNA is TGTGCCAGCAGCTTGGGGCCAGCCTACGAGCAGTACTTC.

This rearrangement joins TRBV11-2 to TRBJ2-2; 7 bases fit TRBD2. Germline V gene sequence: CDR1 SGHAT, CDR2 FQNNGV. The CDR3 spans 16 residues. The V segment lost 8 bases and the J segment 3 bases; nucleotides outside the gene matches: 12. The CDR3 region has the DNA TGTGCCAGCCGGACCGGGGTCGGGGGGTACACCGGGGAGCTGTTTTTT. Protein product: CASRTGVGGYTGELFF.

The V and J genes are TRBV7-6 and TRBJ2-5; 16 nucleotides align to TRBD2. CDR1 SGHVS and CDR2 FNYEAQ come from the germline V gene. The CDR3 extends over 18 amino acids. The V gene end was trimmed by 5 bases and the J gene end by 0 bases; junction bases not matched to a gene: 6. In DNA form, the CDR3 reads TGTGCCAGCAGCCTCCGGGGGACTAGCGGGGGGGACCAAGAGACCCAGTACTTC. It yields the protein CASSLRGTSGGDQETQYF. The whole variable domain, remainder taken from reference TRBV7-6 and TRBJ2-5, is GAGVSQSPRYKVTKRGQDVALRCDPISGHVSLYWYRQALGQGPEFLTYFNYEAQQDKSGLPNDRFSAERPEGSISTLTIQRTEQRDSAMYRCASSLRGTSGGDQETQYFGPGTRLLVL.

The chain links TRBV7-9 to TRBJ1-2; tentatively, D is TRBD1 (5 bases). Germline CDR1 is SEHNR and CDR2 is FQNEAQ (reference sequence). This CDR3 has 14 amino acids. Trimming took 4 bases from V and 5 from J, leaving 14 bases between them. CDR3 DNA sequence: TGTGCCAGCAGCTCCCAAACAGGTGAATATGGCTACACCTTC. Its protein product is CASSSQTGEYGYTF.

The V call is TRBV9, the J call TRBJ2-2, with 14 bases matching TRBD2. CDR1 is SGDLS, CDR2 YYNGEE, per germline. The CDR3 runs 17 residues. Unmatched junction bases numbered 6, after V lost 5 bases and J lost 3 bases. CDR3 loop: CASSLGLAGGYTGELFF. CDR3 sequence (DNA): TGTGCCAGCAGTCTAGGACTAGCGGGAGGTTACACCGGGGAGCTGTTTTTT.

A single count supports this clone. The gene calls are TRBV30 and TRBJ2-7; D uncertain. TRBJ2-4 explains the end of the DNA better; the J call may be wrong. This CDR3 has 12 residues. Germline V CDR1 and CDR2: GTSNPN, SVGIG (reference sequence). The CDR3: CAWSVHGDIQYF. The CDR3 DNA is TGTGCCTGGAGTGTACATGGGGACATTCAGTACTTC.

The V gene is TRBV5-4, the J gene TRBJ2-7; D possibly corresponds to TRBD1 (6 bases). The germline V gene has CDR1 SGHNT and CDR2 YYREEE (reference sequence). This CDR3 region has 13 residues. V lost 6 bases and J lost 5, with 15 bases in between. The chain's CDR3 is CASTDQGRNEQYF. For the CDR3, the DNA is TGTGCCAGCACTGACCAGGGGAGAAACGAGCAGTACTTC. Looking up the rest from reference TRBV5-4 and TRBJ2-7 gives the full variable domain: ETGVTQSPTHLIKTRGQQVTLRCSSQSGHNTVSWYQQALGQGPQFIFQYYREEENGRGNFPPRFSGLQFPNYSSELNVNALELDDSALYLCASTDQGRNEQYFGPGTRLTVT.

The rearrangement links TRBV7-9 to TRBJ1-5; 9 positions agree with TRBD1. Per the germline V gene, CDR1 is SEHNR and CDR2 is FQNEAQ (reference sequence). J lost 8 bases, V lost 5 bases, and 10 bases had no gene match. The CDR3 is 15 amino acids. The CDR3 sequence is CASSVGGGQGKPQHF. CDR3 DNA: TGTGCCAGCAGCGTTGGGGGGGGACAGGGAAAGCCCCAGCATTTT.

V is TRBV6-1 and J is TRBJ1-2; weak D call: TRBD1 (5 bases). This CDR3 is 11 amino acids long. Trimming cost V 10 bases and J 1 base, with 7 bases left between them. Germline values: CDR1 MNHNS, CDR2 SASEGT. The CDR3 reads CATTVNYGYTF. The DNA of the CDR3 is TGTGCCACGACAGTTAACTATGGCTACACCTTC.

The rearrangement uses TRBV10-3 and TRBJ1-1; TRBD1 is a possible D gene (5 bases). Trimming left V 3 bases short and J 4 bases short, with 12 bases between. CDR1 and CDR2 (germline): ENHRY, SYGVKD. The CDR3 length is 14 residues. Here the CDR3 DNA reads TGTGCCATCAGTGAAGGGGACTCCGGCACTGAAGCTTTCTTT. Its translation: CAISEGDSGTEAFF.

About this clone itself: The sample holds other DNA sequences that translate to the same CDR3. The rearrangement uses TRBV5-5 and TRBJ1-1; 9 nucleotides line up with TRBD1. The ends lost 0 bases at V and 4 bases at J; junction bases unmatched: 1. The CDR3 covers 14 residues. The V gene's germline CDR1 is SGHKS and CDR2 YYEKEE (reference sequence). The CDR3 loop reads CASSLGQGGTEAFF. CDR3 nucleotides: TGTGCCAGCAGCTTGGGACAGGGGGGCACTGAAGCTTTCTTT.

This clone was picked up a small number of times. This chain links TRBV6-6 with TRBJ2-1, with a weak D call TRBD2 (5 bases). The CDR3 length is 14 residues. Germline-derived CDR1 and CDR2 are MNHNY and SVGAGI (reference sequence). V lost 8 bases and J 0 bases, leaving 11 bases between the germline ends. The CDR3 bases are TGTGCCAGCTTGCCGGGGAGCTCCTACAATGAGCAGTTCTTC. Translated, it gives CASLPGSSYNEQFF.

The chain recombines TRBV4-2 with TRBJ1-4; TRBD1 agrees at 9 bases. V shed 1 base, J shed 7 bases, and the junction held 4 bases outside the gene matches. Germline V gene data show CDR1 as LGHNA and CDR2 as YNFKEQ. The CDR3 consists of 15 residues. CDR3 sequence reads: CASSQGGQGAEKLFF. The CDR3 DNA reads TGTGCCAGCAGCCAAGGGGGACAGGGTGCTGAAAAACTGTTTTTT.

The chain employs TRBV15 and TRBJ2-5; no firm D call. Germline V gene lookup returns CDR1 LNHNV and CDR2 YYDKDF (reference sequence). Trimming cost V 0 bases and J 7 bases, with 6 bases left between them. CDR3 size: 12 residues. As DNA, the CDR3 is TGTGCCACCAGCAGAGATCGAGTGACCCAGTACTTC. Residues: CATSRDRVTQYF.

A few counts support this clone. Here the CDR3 reads CASSALGQGRQPQHF. In DNA, the CDR3 is TGTGCCAGCAGCGCCCTGGGACAGGGTCGTCAGCCCCAGCATTTT. V is TRBV7-8 and J is TRBJ1-5, with 9 bases fitting TRBD1. The CDR3 loop spans 15 amino acids. Germline loops: CDR1 SGHVS, CDR2 FQNEAQ. V gave up 5 bases and J gave up 6 bases; unmatched junction bases: 8.

This chain uses TRBV27 with TRBJ2-3; maybe TRBD2 (5 bases). CDR1 is MNHEY, CDR2 SMNVEV, per germline (reference sequence). There are 16 residues in the CDR3. Between the trimmed V and J ends, which lost 5 bases and 5 bases, there was a span of 20 bases. As DNA, the CDR3 is TGTGCCAGCAGTCCGGACTTCTCCCGCCGCATAGATACGCAGTATTTT. Protein product: CASSPDFSRRIDTQYF.

The chain couples TRBV6-6 to TRBJ2-3, with TRBD2 matching 8 bases. The J segment lost 2 bases and the V segment lost 6 bases, leaving 7 bases of the junction unmatched. The CDR3 is made up of 15 amino acids. The germline V gene encodes CDR1 MNHNY and CDR2 SVGAGI (reference sequence). The CDR3 DNA sequence: TGTGCCAGCAGGGGGGTAGCGGGGACCACAGATACGCAGTATTTT. This translates into CASRGVAGTTDTQYF.